This T cell receptor (beta chain) was documented in a study of T cell changes during pregnancy in multiple sclerosis. Data came from immunoSEQ multiplex PCR; TCRdb stores just in-frame clones and leaves some out. The sample contains 100,000 or so clones, around nine tenths of which appear only once. The CDR3 is made up of 12 amino acids. Germline CDR1 LNHDA, CDR2 SQIVND (reference sequence). Trimming removed 7 bases from V and 6 bases from J, with 12 bases in between. Material: peripheral blood, obtained in the second trimester of pregnancy. The chain employs TRBV19 and TRBJ1-2, with D possibly matching TRBD1 (5 bases). The sequence was obtained from a female donor in good health, enrolled as a control in a pregnancy study. CDR3 DNA sequence: TGTGCCAGTACCCTCAGCAGGGATGGCTACACCTTC. Translation: CASTLSRDGYTF.